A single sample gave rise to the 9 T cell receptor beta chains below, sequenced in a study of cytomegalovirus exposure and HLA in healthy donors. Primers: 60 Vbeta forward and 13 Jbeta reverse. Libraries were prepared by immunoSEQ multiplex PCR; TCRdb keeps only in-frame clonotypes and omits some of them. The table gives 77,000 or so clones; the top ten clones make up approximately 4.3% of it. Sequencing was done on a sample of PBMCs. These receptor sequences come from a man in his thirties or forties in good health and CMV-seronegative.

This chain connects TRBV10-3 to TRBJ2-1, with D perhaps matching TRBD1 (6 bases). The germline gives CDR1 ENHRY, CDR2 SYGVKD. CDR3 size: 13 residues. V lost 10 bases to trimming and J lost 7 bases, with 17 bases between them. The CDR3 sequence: CATLLIGGNEQFF. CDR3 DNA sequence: TGTGCCACGTTACTGATAGGGGGTAATGAGCAGTTCTTC.

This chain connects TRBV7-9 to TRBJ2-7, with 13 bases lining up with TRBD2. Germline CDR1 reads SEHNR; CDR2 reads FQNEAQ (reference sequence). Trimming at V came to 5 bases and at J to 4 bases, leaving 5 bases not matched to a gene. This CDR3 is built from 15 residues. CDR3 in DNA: TGTGCCAGCAGCCCTTCGACTAGCGGGAGGTACGAGCAGTACTTC. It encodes CASSPSTSGRYEQYF.

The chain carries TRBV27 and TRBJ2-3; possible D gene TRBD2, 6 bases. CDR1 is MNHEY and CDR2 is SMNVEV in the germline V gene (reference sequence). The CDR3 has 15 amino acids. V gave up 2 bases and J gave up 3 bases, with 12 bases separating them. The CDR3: CASSLGTLGTDTQYF. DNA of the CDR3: TGTGCCAGCAGTTTAGGGACTCTGGGGACAGATACGCAGTATTTT.

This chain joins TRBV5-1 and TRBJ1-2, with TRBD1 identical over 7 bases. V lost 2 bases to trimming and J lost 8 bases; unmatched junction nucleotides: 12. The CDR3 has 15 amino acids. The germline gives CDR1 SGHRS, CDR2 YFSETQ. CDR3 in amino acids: CASSFDAGGRRGYTF. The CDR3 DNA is TGCGCCAGCAGCTTTGACGCAGGGGGTAGGCGCGGCTACACCTTC.

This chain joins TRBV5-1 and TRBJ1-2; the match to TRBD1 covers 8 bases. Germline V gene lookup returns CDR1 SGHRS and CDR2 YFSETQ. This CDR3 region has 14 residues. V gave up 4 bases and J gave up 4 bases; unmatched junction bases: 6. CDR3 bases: TGCGCCAGCAGCCAAACAGGGGGAGGCTATGGCTACACCTTC. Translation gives CASSQTGGGYGYTF.

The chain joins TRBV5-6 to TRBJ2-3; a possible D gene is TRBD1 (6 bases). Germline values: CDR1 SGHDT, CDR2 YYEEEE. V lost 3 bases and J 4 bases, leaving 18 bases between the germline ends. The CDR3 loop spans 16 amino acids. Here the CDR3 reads CASSSRFQGLADTQYF. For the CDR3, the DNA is TGTGCCAGCAGCTCCCGATTCCAGGGGTTGGCAGATACGCAGTATTTT.

CDR3 sequence reads: CASSLGPGYTGELFF. The CDR3 bases are TGTGCCAGCAGCTTAGGCCCGGGATATACCGGGGAGCTGTTTTTT. The chain employs TRBV7-6 and TRBJ2-2; D possibly corresponds to TRBD2 (5 bases). Germline CDR1 SGHVS, CDR2 FNYEAQ. The CDR3 sequence is 15 residues long. Trimming removed 1 base from V and 5 bases from J, with 11 bases in between.

The CDR3 DNA sequence: TGTGCCAGTGGGGCAGGGGGCCGGGGCAATCAGCCCCAGCATTTT. Residues: CASGAGGRGNQPQHF. The chain uses TRBV6-1 and TRBJ1-5; TRBD1 aligns across 8 bases. The germline V gene has CDR1 MNHNS and CDR2 SASEGT. The CDR3 runs 15 residues. With 9 bases clipped from V and 2 bases from J, the junction kept 9 bases outside the gene matches.

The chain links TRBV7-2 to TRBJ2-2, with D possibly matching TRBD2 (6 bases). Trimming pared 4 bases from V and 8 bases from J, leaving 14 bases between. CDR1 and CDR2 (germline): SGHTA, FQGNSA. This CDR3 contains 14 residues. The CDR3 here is CASSSTGLLGELFF. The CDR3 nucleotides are TGTGCCAGCAGCTCGACGGGACTCCTGGGGGAGCTGTTTTTT.